This paragraph reports one TCR beta chain. These data originate in a study of identical twins. TCRdb re-called the 5' RACE reads through MiXCR, storing one row per CDR3 protein. The sample has more than 600,000 distinct CDR3 sequences, about 20% seen once. V lost 7 bases and J 2 bases, leaving 17 bases between the germline ends. The CDR3 loop spans 15 amino acids. These data were likewise used in another study, on T cells expressing NK-cell markers. Turning to that study: Each TCR beta repertoire originated in sorted T cells that were CD3+CD56+NKG2C+, CD3+CD56+NKG2C- or CD3+CD56-NKG2C+. Among the eight sequenced donors, seven tested HCMV-seropositive and one tested seronegative. Six or seven donors carried dominant NKG2C+ clonotypes that made up roughly 1.0-7.0% of their CD8+ T cells.

The receptor was derived from a woman under 30 in good health. This chain connects TRBV12-3 or TRBV12-4 to TRBJ2-5, with D perhaps assigned TRBD1 or TRBD2 (5 bases each). Sequenced sample: PBMCs. CDR3 sequence (DNA): TGTGCCAGCATCCCCTCCGGGACGGGACAAGAGACCCAGTACTTC. Its translation is CASIPSGTGQETQYF.